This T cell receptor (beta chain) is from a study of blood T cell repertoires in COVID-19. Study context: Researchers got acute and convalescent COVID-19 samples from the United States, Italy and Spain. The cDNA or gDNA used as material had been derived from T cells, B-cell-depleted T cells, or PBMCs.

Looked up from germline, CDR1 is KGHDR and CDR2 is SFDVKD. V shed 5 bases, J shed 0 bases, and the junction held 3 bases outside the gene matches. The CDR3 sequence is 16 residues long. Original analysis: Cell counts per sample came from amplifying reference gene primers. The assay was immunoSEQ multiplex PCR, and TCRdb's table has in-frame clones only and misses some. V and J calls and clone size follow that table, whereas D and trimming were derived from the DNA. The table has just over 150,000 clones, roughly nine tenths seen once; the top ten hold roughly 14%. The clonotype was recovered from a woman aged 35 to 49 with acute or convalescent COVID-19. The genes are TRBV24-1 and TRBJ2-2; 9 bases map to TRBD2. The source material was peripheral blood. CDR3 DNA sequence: TGTGCCACCAGTGTGGCGGGGGGGACGAACACCGGGGAGCTGTTTTTT. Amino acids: CATSVAGGTNTGELFF.